The 23 T cell receptor beta chains given below trace back to one sample, sequenced in a study. From the RT-PCR reads, TCRdb called clonotypes with MiXCR, one entry per CDR3 protein. The sample includes more than 550,000 distinct CDR3 sequences, 14% of them seen just once. Sample: memory CD4+ T cells from blood. All receptors come from a female donor in good health, serving as a healthy control.

The chain combines TRBV5-5 with TRBJ1-5; D is undetermined. This CDR3 is built from 15 residues. CDR1 is SGHKS and CDR2 is YYEKEE in the germline V gene (reference sequence). V lost 2 bases, J lost 0 bases, and 9 bases lay in between. CDR3 coding DNA: TGTGCCAGCAGCTTATTGGGTTATAGCAATCAGCCCCAGCATTTT. It is translated as CASSLLGYSNQPQHF.

Points on this clonotype: A much bigger clone sits one base away, suggesting this may be a read error. V usage is TRBV29-1 and J usage is TRBJ1-1; the D gene is possibly TRBD1 (5 bases). This CDR3 is built from 13 residues. CDR1 is SQVTM, CDR2 ANQGSEA, per germline. V shed 3 bases and J shed 10 bases, with 18 bases lying between them. This CDR3 reads CSVDAGQGRGAFF. CDR3 in DNA: TGCAGCGTTGACGCGGGTCAGGGCCGCGGAGCTTTCTTT.

Many counts were recorded for this clonotype. The chain links TRBV29-1 to TRBJ1-1; D is unresolved. Germline-derived CDR1 and CDR2 are SQVTM and ANQGSEA. This CDR3 region has 12 residues. V was clipped by 5 bases and J by 5 bases, with 12 bases between them. The CDR3 reads CSVWGRLTEAFF. Here the CDR3 DNA reads TGCAGCGTTTGGGGTCGGTTGACTGAAGCTTTCTTT.

This clonotype was counted between two and nine times. The genes are TRBV20-1 and TRBJ1-1; TRBD1 might be the D (5 bases). The CDR3 loop spans 14 amino acids. The V gene's germline CDR1 is DFQATT and CDR2 SNEGSKA (reference sequence). V was cut by 3 bases and J by 1 base, with 12 bases left in between. The CDR3 region has the DNA TGCAGTGCTAGTCGGGGCAGGTGGAACACTGAAGCTTTCTTT. This encodes CSASRGRWNTEAFF.

The chain uses TRBV28 and TRBJ2-7; D is perhaps TRBD2 (5 bases). The germline V gene has CDR1 MDHEN and CDR2 SYDVKM. V shed 4 bases and J shed 3 bases, with 16 bases lying between them. The CDR3 is 15 residues long. DNA for the CDR3: TGTGCCAGCAGTTCCCAAACCACTAGTGGCTACGAGCAGTACTTC. Translating gives CASSSQTTSGYEQYF.

This clonotype was observed a handful of times. This chain links TRBV7-9 with TRBJ1-5, with 7 positions matching TRBD1. CDR1 and CDR2 from the germline V gene are SEHNR and FQNEAQ (reference sequence). The CDR3 consists of 12 residues. With V trimmed by 5 bases and J by 8 bases, 3 bases remained unmatched. The CDR3 nucleotides are TGTGCCAGCAGCCACGGACAGGAGCCCCAGCATTTT. Residues: CASSHGQEPQHF.

This chain joins TRBV20-1 and TRBJ1-2; 8 bases map to TRBD1. The V segment lost 2 bases and the J segment 4 bases; nucleotides outside the gene matches: 3. The CDR3 is 13 amino acids. Germline V lookup: CDR1 DFQATT, CDR2 SNEGSKA (reference sequence). In nucleotides, the CDR3 is TGCAGTGCTAGACAGGGGGCCTCCTATGGCTACACCTTC. Translated, it gives CSARQGASYGYTF.

This clonotype was observed many times. V and J are TRBV9 and TRBJ1-4, with D maybe TRBD1 (5 bases). With 7 bases removed from V and 8 bases from J, the gap between germline ends came to 24 bases. The CDR3 contains 16 residues. The germline gives CDR1 SGDLS, CDR2 YYNGEE. CDR3 in amino acids: CASAPGQQVFVEKLFF. As DNA, the CDR3 is TGTGCCAGCGCCCCCGGCCAACAGGTATTTGTGGAAAAACTGTTTTTT.

This chain connects TRBV9 to TRBJ2-1; TRBD2 is a possible D gene (6 bases). The CDR3 covers 14 residues. The ends were cut back, 8 bases at V and 8 bases at J, with 20 bases in the middle. Per germline, CDR1 SGDLS and CDR2 YYNGEE. Here the CDR3 DNA reads TGTGCCAGTGCTAGGATGACCCCGGGGGATGAGCAGTTCTTC. Translated: CASARMTPGDEQFF. Full variable domain (outside the CDR3, taken from reference TRBV9 and TRBJ2-1): DSGVTQTPKHLITATGQRVTLRCSPRSGDLSVYWYQQSLDQGLQFLIQYYNGEERAKGNILERFSAQQFPDLHSELNLSSLELGDSALYFCASARMTPGDEQFFGPGTRLTVL.

This clonotype was detected many times. The chain combines TRBV24-1 with TRBJ1-2; D is ambiguous. V was cut by 0 bases and J by 4 bases, with 8 bases left in between. The CDR3 runs 14 residues. Germline CDR1 is KGHDR and CDR2 is SFDVKD. The CDR3 is CATSDLSRGYGYTF. CDR3 sequence (DNA): TGTGCCACCAGTGATTTGTCCCGCGGCTATGGCTACACCTTC.

This clonotype was seen only a few times. This chain uses TRBV7-2 with TRBJ2-1; 9 nucleotides agree with TRBD2. Germline values: CDR1 SGHTA, CDR2 FQGNSA. The CDR3 is made up of 16 amino acids. V shed 2 bases, J shed 4 bases, and the junction held 6 bases outside the gene matches. The CDR3 region has the DNA TGTGCCAGCAGCTTAAGGGGTAGCGGGGGATACAATGAGCAGTTCTTC. Protein: CASSLRGSGGYNEQFF.

On this clonotype itself: This may stem from a read error, because a much larger clone lies one nucleotide away. This chain uses TRBV7-2 with TRBJ2-1; 13 bases are a match to TRBD2. This CDR3 spans 16 amino acids. Germline lookup yields CDR1 SGHTA and CDR2 FQGNSA. CDR3 nucleotides: TGTGACAGCAGCCGGACTAGCGGGAGTTCCTACAATGAGCAGTTCTTC. It codes for CDSSRTSGSSYNEQFF.

This clonotype showed up just a few times. This sequence joins TRBV20-1 and TRBJ1-2; D gene uncertain. Germline V gene lookup returns CDR1 DFQATT and CDR2 SNEGSKA (reference sequence). The CDR3 spans 12 residues. V was shortened by 0 bases and J by 4 bases, with 6 bases between the two germline ends. The CDR3 DNA follows: TGCAGTGCTAGAGATACGCTCTATGGCTACACCTTC. Translation: CSARDTLYGYTF.

This clonotype appeared many times. V and J are TRBV10-1 and TRBJ1-2; no reliable D call. The CDR3 spans 15 residues. Germline assignment: CDR1 WNHNN and CDR2 SYGVQD (reference sequence). Trimming removed 0 bases from V and 7 bases from J, with 15 bases in between. The CDR3 DNA reads TGCGCCAGCAGTGAGTCGCGGGGATCGGTCCCTGGCTACACCTTC. The encoded protein is CASSESRGSVPGYTF.

This clonotype was detected a few times. J is TRBJ1-2 and V is TRBV6-6, with a weak D call TRBD1 (5 bases). This CDR3 is built from 15 residues. The germline V and J ends were trimmed by 0 bases and 5 bases, with 13 bases remaining between them. CDR1 is MNHNY and CDR2 is SVGAGI in the germline V gene (reference sequence). In nucleotides, the CDR3 is TGTGCCAGCAGTTACTCGGAGGGGTCAGAGTATGGCTACACCTTC. Its protein product is CASSYSEGSEYGYTF.

The rearrangement uses TRBV9 and TRBJ2-1; the D is unclear. Germline V lookup: CDR1 SGDLS, CDR2 YYNGEE. The ends were cut back, 3 bases at V and 11 bases at J, with 18 bases in the middle. The CDR3 has 14 amino acids. CDR3 loop: CASSARDSQPQQFF. In nucleotides, the CDR3 is TGTGCCAGCAGCGCCAGAGATTCCCAGCCTCAGCAGTTCTTC.

This clonotype was recorded many times. The V call is TRBV20-1, the J call TRBJ1-1; TRBD1 is a possible D gene (5 bases). V was pared by 4 bases and J by 6 bases, with 18 bases between. The CDR3 runs to 14 residues. Germline CDR1 and CDR2: DFQATT and SNEGSKA (reference sequence). The CDR3 coding sequence is TGCAGTGCTATGACAGCAGCCACCCGGGCTGAAGCTTTCTTT. Translating it yields CSAMTAATRAEAFF.

This sequence joins TRBV28 and TRBJ2-7; TRBD2 matches 10 bases. The CDR3 contains 14 residues. With V trimmed by 4 bases and J by 6 bases, 6 bases remained unmatched. Germline-derived CDR1 and CDR2 are MDHEN and SYDVKM. The CDR3: CASSSSGRGGEQYF. The CDR3 coding sequence is TGTGCCAGCAGTTCTAGCGGGAGAGGCGGCGAGCAGTACTTC.

This clonotype was found a few times. This rearrangement joins TRBV30 to TRBJ2-7; no reliable D call. The germline CDR1 and CDR2 sequences are GTSNPN and SVGIG (reference sequence). The CDR3 totals 10 residues. V was cut by 5 bases and J by 4 bases, with 6 bases left in between. The CDR3 region is CAWGQYEQYF. The CDR3 nucleotides are TGTGCCTGGGGGCAGTACGAGCAGTACTTC.

The rearrangement links TRBV7-2 to TRBJ2-3; 11 bases match TRBD2. The length of the CDR3 is 17 residues. With 1 base clipped from V and 2 bases from J, the junction kept 5 bases outside the gene matches. The germline gives CDR1 SGHTA, CDR2 FQGNSA. The CDR3 DNA sequence: TGTGCCAGCAGCTTAGTAATAGCGGGAGGGCCCACAGATACGCAGTATTTT. It encodes CASSLVIAGGPTDTQYF.

This sequence joins TRBV18 and TRBJ2-5; TRBD2 matches at 8 bases. The germline V gene encodes CDR1 KGHSH and CDR2 LQKENI. The CDR3 spans 15 residues. Unmatched junction bases numbered 2, after V lost 2 bases and J lost 0 bases. The CDR3 DNA reads as TGTGCCAGCTCACCAATAGCGGGGAACCAAGAGACCCAGTACTTC. Translated: CASSPIAGNQETQYF.

The rearrangement uses TRBV6-5 and TRBJ2-1, with D uncertain. The CDR3 length is 13 residues. The germline V and J ends were trimmed by 5 bases and 4 bases, with 9 bases remaining between them. Germline-derived CDR1 and CDR2 are MNHEY and SVGAGI. CDR3 DNA: TGTGCCAGCAGTATTGGGCAGTACAATGAGCAGTTCTTC. Translation: CASSIGQYNEQFF.

The V gene is TRBV3-1, the J gene TRBJ2-5; D is ambiguous. V shed 2 bases and J shed 5 bases, with 12 bases lying between them. This CDR3 is 14 amino acids long. The germline V gene encodes CDR1 LGHDT and CDR2 YNNKEL (reference sequence). The CDR3 loop reads CASSQYNPSETQYF. CDR3 bases: TGTGCCAGCAGCCAATACAACCCTTCGGAGACCCAGTACTTC.